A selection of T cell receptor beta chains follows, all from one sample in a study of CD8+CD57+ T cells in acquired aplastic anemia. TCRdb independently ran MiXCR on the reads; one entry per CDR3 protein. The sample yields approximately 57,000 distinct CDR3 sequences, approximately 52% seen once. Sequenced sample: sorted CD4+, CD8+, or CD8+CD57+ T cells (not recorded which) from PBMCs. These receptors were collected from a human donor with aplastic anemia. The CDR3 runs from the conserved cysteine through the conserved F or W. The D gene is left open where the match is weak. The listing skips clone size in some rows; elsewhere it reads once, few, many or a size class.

CDR3 protein: CSVYNPHEQRDTEAFF; CDR3 DNA: TGCAGCGTTTACAACCCCCACGAACAGAGGGATACTGAAGCTTTCTTT; J gene: TRBJ1-1; D gene: .; clone size: few; V gene: TRBV29-1
CDR3 protein: CASSPGQGFTDTQYF; CDR3 DNA: TGTGCCAGCAGCCCGGGACAGGGTTTCACAGATACGCAGTATTTT; J gene: TRBJ2-3; D gene: TRBD1; clone size: many; V gene: TRBV7-3
CDR3 protein: CASGTSRGEQFF; CDR3 DNA: TGTGCCAGCGGGACTAGCCGGGGCGAGCAGTTCTTC; J gene: TRBJ2-1; D gene: TRBD2; clone size: .; V gene: TRBV15
CDR3 protein: CASSRDQAAHEQYF; CDR3 DNA: TGTGCCAGCAGCAGGGACCAAGCGGCCCACGAGCAGTACTTC; J gene: TRBJ2-7; D gene: .; clone size: few; V gene: TRBV6-1
CDR3 protein: CASSLSSGFGEQYF; CDR3 DNA: TGTGCCAGCAGTTTATCTTCAGGGTTTGGAGAGCAGTACTTC; J gene: TRBJ2-7; D gene: .; clone size: many; V gene: TRBV12-3/TRBV12-4
CDR3 protein: CASTTTGAHYGYTF; CDR3 DNA: TGTGCCAGCACCACGACAGGGGCTCACTATGGCTACACCTTC; J gene: TRBJ1-2; D gene: TRBD1; clone size: few; V gene: TRBV2
CDR3 protein: CASSYAGPAYEQYF; CDR3 DNA: TGTGCCAGCAGTTATGCAGGTCCGGCCTACGAGCAGTACTTC; J gene: TRBJ2-7; D gene: .; clone size: .; V gene: TRBV6-5
CDR3 protein: CASSQDGHSGNTIYF; CDR3 DNA: TGCGCCAGCAGCCAGGACGGGCACTCTGGAAACACCATATATTTT; J gene: TRBJ1-3; D gene: .; clone size: .; V gene: TRBV5-1
CDR3 protein: CAISGTGGDYGYTF; CDR3 DNA: TGTGCCATCAGCGGGACAGGGGGCGACTATGGCTACACCTTC; J gene: TRBJ1-2; D gene: TRBD1; clone size: .; V gene: TRBV10-3
CDR3 protein: CASSDGGFGYTF; CDR3 DNA: TGCGCCAGCAGTGATGGGGGGTTTGGCTACACCTTC; J gene: TRBJ1-2; D gene: .; clone size: .; V gene: TRBV10-1
CDR3 protein: CASSLTSASNYGYTF; CDR3 DNA: TGTGCCAGCAGCTTAACTTCGGCTTCTAACTATGGCTACACCTTC; J gene: TRBJ1-2; D gene: .; clone size: .; V gene: TRBV7-3
CDR3 protein: CASTNRADTEQLF; CDR3 DNA: TGTGCCAGCACGAATCGAGCGGACACTGAGCAGCTCTTC; J gene: TRBJ2-1; D gene: .; clone size: .; V gene: TRBV25-1
CDR3 protein: CASSQDPLNNSPLHF; CDR3 DNA: TGTGCCAGCAGCCAAGATCCGTTAAATAATTCACCCCTCCACTTT; J gene: TRBJ1-6; D gene: .; clone size: many; V gene: TRBV4-2
CDR3 protein: CSVSGQGNGYTF; CDR3 DNA: TGCAGCGTTTCGGGACAGGGTAATGGCTACACCTTC; J gene: TRBJ1-2; D gene: TRBD1; clone size: .; V gene: TRBV29-1
CDR3 protein: CASSPKGTDTQYF; CDR3 DNA: TGCGCCAGCAGCCCAAAAGGTACAGATACGCAGTATTTT; J gene: TRBJ2-3; D gene: .; clone size: .; V gene: TRBV5-1
CDR3 protein: CASSGEGRRDGELFF; CDR3 DNA: TGTGCCAGCAGCGGGGAAGGCCGCAGGGACGGGGAGCTGTTTTTT; J gene: TRBJ2-2; D gene: .; clone size: .; V gene: TRBV9
CDR3 protein: CAGSEVTDTQYF; CDR3 DNA: TGTGCCGGTAGCGAAGTGACAGATACGCAGTATTTT; J gene: TRBJ2-3; D gene: .; clone size: once; V gene: TRBV2
CDR3 protein: CAISESLAGDTDTQYF; CDR3 DNA: TGTGCCATCAGTGAGTCGTTAGCAGGTGACACAGATACGCAGTATTTT; J gene: TRBJ2-3; D gene: .; clone size: .; V gene: TRBV10-3
CDR3 protein: CASSGTSGGYTF; CDR3 DNA: TGTGCCAGCAGTGGGACTTCCGGCGGGTACACCTTC; J gene: TRBJ1-2; D gene: .; clone size: .; V gene: TRBV7-9
CDR3 protein: CASSSLAGGYNEQFF; CDR3 DNA: TGTGCCAGCAGCTCCCTAGCGGGGGGATACAATGAGCAGTTCTTC; J gene: TRBJ2-1; D gene: TRBD2; clone size: many; V gene: TRBV7-3
CDR3 protein: CATSRDPVGQGEQYF; CDR3 DNA: TGTGCCACCAGCAGAGATCCGGTCGGACAGGGGGAGCAGTACTTC; J gene: TRBJ2-7; D gene: TRBD1; clone size: .; V gene: TRBV15
CDR3 protein: CASSRLAGSPDTQYF; CDR3 DNA: TGTGCCAGCAGTCGTCTAGCGGGGAGCCCGGATACGCAGTATTTT; J gene: TRBJ2-3; D gene: TRBD2; clone size: .; V gene: TRBV6-1
CDR3 protein: CASSFPGQGPDQPQHF; CDR3 DNA: TGTGCCAGCAGTTTTCCGGGACAGGGGCCGGATCAGCCCCAGCATTTT; J gene: TRBJ1-5; D gene: TRBD1; clone size: .; V gene: TRBV11-1
CDR3 protein: CASSFHRLGTDTQYF; CDR3 DNA: TGTGCCAGCAGCTTTCACCGCTTGGGCACAGATACGCAGTATTTT; J gene: TRBJ2-3; D gene: .; clone size: once; V gene: TRBV5-5
CDR3 protein: CGVETEYQETQYF; CDR3 DNA: TGCGGCGTTGAAACGGAGTACCAAGAGACCCAGTACTTC; J gene: TRBJ2-5; D gene: .; clone size: .; V gene: TRBV29-1
CDR3 protein: CSASRGSGIVPTDTQYF; CDR3 DNA: TGCAGTGCTAGCAGGGGTAGCGGGATTGTCCCCACAGATACGCAGTATTTT; J gene: TRBJ2-3; D gene: TRBD2; clone size: .; V gene: TRBV20-1
CDR3 protein: CATSDPLTGNYGYTF; CDR3 DNA: TGTGCCACCAGTGACCCATTGACAGGAAACTATGGCTACACCTTC; J gene: TRBJ1-2; D gene: .; clone size: once; V gene: TRBV24-1
CDR3 protein: CASSLGGSDTQYF; CDR3 DNA: TGTGCCAGCAGCTTGGGAGGTTCCGATACGCAGTATTTT; J gene: TRBJ2-3; D gene: .; clone size: .; V gene: TRBV7-9
CDR3 protein: CASEPSKDTQYF; CDR3 DNA: TGTGCCAGCGAGCCTTCTAAAGATACGCAGTATTTT; J gene: TRBJ2-3; D gene: .; clone size: .; V gene: TRBV9
CDR3 protein: CASSVLAGGPGTQYF; CDR3 DNA: TGCGCCAGCAGTGTGCTAGCGGGAGGGCCCGGTACGCAGTATTTT; J gene: TRBJ2-3; D gene: TRBD2; clone size: .; V gene: TRBV10-1
CDR3 protein: CSARTPDTQYF; CDR3 DNA: TGCAGTGCCCGTACCCCAGATACGCAGTATTTT; J gene: TRBJ2-3; D gene: .; clone size: .; V gene: TRBV20-1
CDR3 protein: CATLGGEQETQYF; CDR3 DNA: TGTGCCACCCTAGGAGGAGAACAAGAGACCCAGTACTTC; J gene: TRBJ2-5; D gene: .; clone size: .; V gene: TRBV2
CDR3 protein: CASSLPGTGPNSPLHF; CDR3 DNA: TGTGCCAGCAGCCTCCCCGGGACAGGGCCGAATTCACCCCTCCACTTT; J gene: TRBJ1-6; D gene: TRBD1; clone size: .; V gene: TRBV11-1
CDR3 protein: CASSPRTGPALFF; CDR3 DNA: TGTGCCAGCAGCCCGAGGACGGGCCCCGCACTGTTTTTT; J gene: TRBJ1-4; D gene: .; clone size: many; V gene: TRBV5-8
CDR3 protein: CASSHKTGKETQYF; CDR3 DNA: TGTGCCAGCAGCCACAAAACAGGGAAAGAGACCCAGTACTTC; J gene: TRBJ2-5; D gene: .; clone size: .; V gene: TRBV7-6
CDR3 protein: CASSSQGAWDTEAFF; CDR3 DNA: TGTGCCAGCAGTTCCCAGGGGGCGTGGGACACTGAAGCTTTCTTT; J gene: TRBJ1-1; D gene: TRBD1; clone size: many; V gene: TRBV28